This T cell receptor (beta chain) was profiled in a study of OX40 agonist ivuxolimab in advanced cancers. V gave up 7 bases and J gave up 3 bases; unmatched junction bases: 6. Germline V gene data show CDR1 as MDHEN and CDR2 as SYDVKM. The CDR3 sequence is 14 residues long. The table came from immunoSEQ multiplex PCR; TCRdb's copy has only in-frame clones and leaves some out. The data hold fewer than 90,000 clones, with about 90% observed a single time. The chain joins TRBV28 to TRBJ2-7; 10 nucleotides line up with TRBD2. The sequencing here drew on CD4+ or CD8+ T cells sorted from blood, taken in a trial of the OX40 agonist ivuxolimab. The sequence came from an adult with an advanced solid tumor such as melanoma, head and neck, liver or kidney cancer. The CDR3 is CASNLAGEVYEQYF. The CDR3 DNA reads TGTGCCAGCAACCTAGCGGGAGAGGTCTACGAGCAGTACTTC.